These 12 T cell receptor beta chains were all obtained from the same sample, sequenced in a study of CD8+ T cells in alopecia areata. Indicated treatment: oral pan-JAK inhibitor, 5-10 mg twice daily. The sequencing template was cDNA reverse transcribed from extracted RNA. Sequenced by immunoSEQ multiplex PCR; TCRdb stores in-frame clones only, minus some. The sample contains about 210,000 clones, under 75% of which appear only once. Sequencing was performed on CD4+ T cells sorted from blood, taken at week 4, from a patient treated with tofacitinib. These receptors were taken from a human donor with alopecia areata.

This clone is a singleton in its sample. The chain has TRBV30 and TRBJ1-2; D not resolved. This CDR3 spans 12 amino acids. V dropped 1 base and J dropped 3 bases, with 6 bases sitting between them. In germline, CDR1 is GTSNPN, CDR2 SVGIG (reference sequence). The CDR3 DNA sequence: TGTGCCTGGAGTGCCCGGGACTATGGCTACACCTTC. Translation: CAWSARDYGYTF.

This clone was counted a few times. The chain carries TRBV29-1 and TRBJ2-3, with 11 bases fitting TRBD2. Looked up from germline, CDR1 is SQVTM and CDR2 is ANQGSEA. This CDR3 is built from 14 residues. V was clipped by 5 bases and J by 1 base; unmatched bases: 2. CDR3 sequence: CSVTTSGGTDTQYF. The CDR3 bases are TGCAGCGTTACGACTAGCGGGGGCACAGATACGCAGTATTTT.

This clone was observed a few times. The chain joins TRBV29-1 to TRBJ2-1; 7 bases match TRBD1. This CDR3 comprises 13 residues. The trim removed 7 bases at V and 6 bases at J, leaving 9 bases unmatched. The V gene's germline CDR1 is SQVTM and CDR2 ANQGSEA. In DNA, the CDR3 is TGCAGCGGGGGAAGGGACAGCGTCAATGAGCAGTTCTTC. Its translation: CSGGRDSVNEQFF.

This clone has just a few counts. The J gene is TRBJ1-2, the V gene TRBV2; D call uncertain. The CDR3 covers 12 residues. Germline V gene lookup returns CDR1 SNHLY and CDR2 FYNNEI. Trimming pared 3 bases from V and 2 bases from J, leaving 4 bases between. The CDR3 DNA reads as TGTGCCAGCAGTGACAGCAACTATGGCTACACCTTC. This sequence encodes CASSDSNYGYTF. The full variable domain, rest sourced from reference TRBV2 and TRBJ1-2, is EPEVTQTPSHQVTQMGQEVILRCVPISNHLYFYWYRQILGQKVEFLVSFYNNEISEKSEIFDDQFSVERPDGSNFTLKIRSTKLEDSAMYFCASSDSNYGYTFGSGTRLTVV.

This chain uses TRBV5-1 with TRBJ1-2; D unresolved. Trimming pared 2 bases from V and 7 bases from J, leaving 15 bases between. This CDR3 spans 14 amino acids. From germline, CDR1 is SGHRS and CDR2 YFSETQ. The CDR3 region has the DNA TGCGCCAGCAGCTTCGACGGGTCTTCGAGTGGCTACACCTTC. Encoded protein: CASSFDGSSSGYTF.

V gene TRBV27 combines with J gene TRBJ1-5, with D unclear. From germline, CDR1 is MNHEY and CDR2 SMNVEV (reference sequence). This CDR3 has 15 residues. Trimming pared 5 bases from V and 0 bases from J, leaving 11 bases between. The CDR3 coding sequence is TGTGCCAGCAGTGGCAGAGGCCATAGCAATCAGCCCCAGCATTTT. The encoded protein is CASSGRGHSNQPQHF.

V and J are TRBV5-1 and TRBJ2-5; 7 nucleotides align to TRBD2. The CDR3 sequence is 14 residues long. Germline CDR1 SGHRS, CDR2 YFSETQ. The trim removed 1 base at V and 2 bases at J, leaving 2 bases unmatched. CDR3 in amino acids: CASSLMGGQETQYF. CDR3 coding DNA: TGCGCCAGCAGCTTGATGGGGGGGCAAGAGACCCAGTACTTC.

The chain recombines TRBV5-1 with TRBJ2-5; TRBD2 aligns across 8 bases. The CDR3 covers 14 residues. The junction had 6 bases not matched to a gene; V was cut back by 7 bases and J by 1 base. CDR1 SGHRS and CDR2 YFSETQ come from the germline V gene. CDR3 bases: TGCGCCAGCGCGGACGGGGGGGCCCAAGAGACCCAGTACTTC. This encodes CASADGGAQETQYF.

For this clone: The same CDR3 arises from other DNA sequences in this sample as well. J is TRBJ1-1 and V is TRBV29-1, with D unclear. V shed 3 bases and J shed 4 bases, with 6 bases lying between them. The CDR3 contains 11 residues. Germline V CDR1 and CDR2: SQVTM, ANQGSEA. The CDR3 sequence is CSVDGVTEAFF. In nucleotides, the CDR3 is TGCAGCGTTGACGGGGTCACTGAAGCTTTCTTT.

This sequence joins TRBV14 and TRBJ2-3, with D maybe TRBD2 (6 bases). The CDR3 contains 15 residues. V was trimmed by 4 bases and J by 0 bases, leaving 11 bases between them. Germline V CDR1 and CDR2: SGHDN, FVKESK. CDR3 sequence (DNA): TGTGCCAGCAGCCCCCCGGGGACTAGCACAGATACGCAGTATTTT. Protein: CASSPPGTSTDTQYF. The full variable domain, its missing parts supplied by reference TRBV14 and TRBJ2-3, is EAGVTQFPSHSVIEKGQTVTLRCDPISGHDNLYWYRRVMGKEIKFLLHFVKESKQDESGMPNNRFLAERTGGTYSTLKVQPAELEDSGVYFCASSPPGTSTDTQYFGPGTRLTVL.

This clone has more than one count but fewer than ten. The chain combines TRBV19 with TRBJ1-1; 7 nucleotides match TRBD1. V lost 7 bases to trimming and J lost 3 bases; unmatched junction nucleotides: 8. The CDR3 consists of 14 residues. Germline CDR1 and CDR2: LNHDA and SQIVND (reference sequence). CDR3 DNA sequence: TGTGCCAGTAACGTCAGGGGGTCGGACACTGAAGCTTTCTTT. It encodes CASNVRGSDTEAFF.

CDR3 loop: CASSLMINGGRSDQETQYF. For the CDR3, the DNA is TGTGCCAGCAGCTTAATGATCAACGGAGGCCGGTCGGACCAAGAGACCCAGTACTTC. The chain recombines TRBV7-2 with TRBJ2-5, with a tentative D call TRBD2 (5 bases). The CDR3 runs 19 residues. Trimming left V 2 bases short and J 0 bases short, with 22 bases between. CDR1 and CDR2 (germline): SGHTA, FQGNSA. The whole variable domain, remainder taken from reference TRBV7-2 and TRBJ2-5, is GAGVSQSPSNKVTEKGKDVELRCDPISGHTALYWYRQSLGQGLEFLIYFQGNSAPDKSGLPSDRFSAERTGGSVSTLTIQRTQQEDSAVYLCASSLMINGGRSDQETQYFGPGTRLLVL.